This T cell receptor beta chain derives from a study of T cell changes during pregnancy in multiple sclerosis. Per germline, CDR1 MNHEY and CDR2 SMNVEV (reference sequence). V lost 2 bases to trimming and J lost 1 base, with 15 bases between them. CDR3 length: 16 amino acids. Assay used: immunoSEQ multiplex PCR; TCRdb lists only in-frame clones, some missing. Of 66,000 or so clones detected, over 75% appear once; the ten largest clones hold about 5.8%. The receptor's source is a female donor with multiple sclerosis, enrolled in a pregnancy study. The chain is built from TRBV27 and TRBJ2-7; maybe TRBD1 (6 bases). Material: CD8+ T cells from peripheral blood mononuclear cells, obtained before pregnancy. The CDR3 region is CASSLEAAGASYEQYF. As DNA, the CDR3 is TGTGCCAGCAGTTTAGAGGCGGCAGGGGCTTCCTACGAGCAGTACTTC.